This is a list of T cell receptor beta chains from one sample in a study of patients and donors after allogeneic stem cell transplantation. In TCRdb, the RT-PCR reads were re-called with MiXCR into one record per CDR3 protein. The sample lists 410,000 or so distinct CDR3 sequences, 16% occurring once. The material sequenced was blood, either unsorted or a sorted T cell fraction (not recorded which). The receptors were gathered from a human donor who was either an allogeneic HSCT recipient or a stem cell or donor lymphocyte infusion donor (not recorded which). It is not recorded whose cells these are; they may come from a transplant donor. CDR3s include the opening cysteine and the closing phenylalanine or tryptophan. Fields, in order: J gene, D gene, V gene, clone size, CDR3 DNA, CDR3 protein. A D gene is named only where the DNA matches it firmly. A row's size may be missing; if present it is once, few, many or a size class.

TRBJ2-1 | TRBD2 | TRBV20-1 | many | TGCAGTGCTAGTTGGACTAGCGTCCCCAATGAGCAGTTCTTC | CSASWTSVPNEQFF
TRBJ2-1 | TRBD2 | TRBV20-1 | many | TGCAGTGCTACCGTACTAGCGGGGGGAAACATAAACTACAATGAGCAGTTCTTC | CSATVLAGGNINYNEQFF
TRBJ2-2 | TRBD1 | TRBV3-1 | - | TGTGCCAGCAGCCGTGGGACAGGGGGCGACACCGGGGAGCTGTTTTTT | CASSRGTGGDTGELFF
TRBJ2-3 | - | TRBV12-3/TRBV12-4 | - | TGTGCCAGCCTTAATGAACTGGGCACAGATACGCAGTATTTT | CASLNELGTDTQYF
TRBJ2-1 | TRBD2 | TRBV7-2 | - | TGTGCCAGCAGCTTAGCGGGGGGGGACTCGGGTGAGCAGTTCTTC | CASSLAGGDSGEQFF
TRBJ2-3 | - | TRBV7-3 | few | TGTGCCAGCAGCTTAACCCACGCAGATACGCAGTATTTT | CASSLTHADTQYF
TRBJ2-5 | - | TRBV20-1 | - | TGCAGTGCTACCCGGACAGTTGGGAAAGAGACCCAGTACTTC | CSATRTVGKETQYF
TRBJ2-4 | TRBD2 | TRBV20-1 | - | TGCAGTGCCCTTCACGGACTAGAGGACATTCAGTACTTC | CSALHGLEDIQYF
TRBJ1-6 | - | TRBV12-3/TRBV12-4 | - | TGTGCCAGCAGTTTAGCGCTATCACCCCTCCACTTT | CASSLALSPLHF
TRBJ2-3 | - | TRBV5-1 | - | TGCGCCAGCAGCTTGGTGTCAGACCGCACAGATACGCAGTATTTT | CASSLVSDRTDTQYF
TRBJ2-7 | - | TRBV7-9 | - | TGTGCCAGCAGCTTAGAGCGAGCCGAGCAGTACTTC | CASSLERAEQYF
TRBJ1-1 | - | TRBV29-1 | - | TGCAGCGTTGAAGATAGCACTCGGGGGTTTGAAGCTTTCTTT | CSVEDSTRGFEAFF
TRBJ2-1 | TRBD2 | TRBV10-3 | few | TGTGCCATCAGTGAGTCAGGGAGGGTCTCCTACAATGAGCAGTTCTTC | CAISESGRVSYNEQFF
TRBJ2-1 | TRBD2 | TRBV5-1 | - | TGCGCCAGCAGCCCCCTCTCGGGGGAGGGGAGTAGGAATGAGCAGTTCTTC | CASSPLSGEGSRNEQFF
TRBJ2-7 | TRBD1 | TRBV5-1 | few | TGCGCCAGCAGCTCCGGACAGGGGGCGGTCGAGCAGTACTTC | CASSSGQGAVEQYF
TRBJ2-7 | - | TRBV15 | many | TGTGCCACCAGCAGAGGGACCGTTGCCTACGAGCAGTACTTC | CATSRGTVAYEQYF
TRBJ2-2 | TRBD2 | TRBV12-3/TRBV12-4 | many | TGTGCCAGCAGAGGCGGGACTAGCACCGGGGAGCTGTTTTTT | CASRGGTSTGELFF
TRBJ1-4 | - | TRBV4-3 | - | TGCGCCAGCAGCCAAGATTTCCCGTCCACCTCTAATGAAAAACTGTTTTTT | CASSQDFPSTSNEKLFF
TRBJ2-1 | TRBD2 | TRBV2 | few | TGTGCCACCCCGACTAGCGGGAGGGCCGTTACCTACAATGAGCAGTTCTTC | CATPTSGRAVTYNEQFF
TRBJ2-3 | - | TRBV12-3/TRBV12-4 | many | TGTGCCAGCAGTTTAGCGCTTCAGACGGCGCAGTATTTT | CASSLALQTAQYF
TRBJ2-7 | TRBD1 | TRBV14 | few | TGTGCCAGCAGCCAAGAATTGGTGGGACAGGGGAAGGACGAGCAGTACTTC | CASSQELVGQGKDEQYF
TRBJ1-5 | TRBD1 | TRBV24-1 | few | TGTGCCACCAGTGGGCGGACAGGCGGCAGCAATCAGCCCCAGCATTTT | CATSGRTGGSNQPQHF
TRBJ2-1 | - | TRBV12-3/TRBV12-4 | - | TGTGCCAGCAGTTTCAGACCGGTTCCAACTGAGCAGTTCTTC | CASSFRPVPTEQFF
TRBJ2-5 | TRBD1 | TRBV20-1 | once | TGCAGTGCTAGAAAGGGACAGGGGGGAGAGACCCAGTACTTC | CSARKGQGGETQYF
TRBJ1-2 | TRBD1 | TRBV12-3/TRBV12-4 | - | TGTGCCAGCACCTCGGTGGGAGGGGGCGTCTCTTACTATGGCTACACCTTC | CASTSVGGGVSYYGYTF
TRBJ2-3 | - | TRBV6-1 | - | TGTGCCAGCAGCGCCGGGGCGGGTAGCACAGATACGCAGTATTTT | CASSAGAGSTDTQYF
TRBJ2-3 | TRBD2 | TRBV6-1 | few | TGTGCCAGCAACCTCCTCGGGGGGAGCACAGATACGCAGTATTTT | CASNLLGGSTDTQYF
TRBJ1-1 | - | TRBV20-1 | - | TGCAGAAAACAGAGGGGGTTGGACGACCTTGAAGCTTTCTTT | CRKQRGLDDLEAFF
TRBJ2-2 | - | TRBV2 | - | TGTGCCAGCAGTGACAGTACAACCGGGGAGCTGTTTTTT | CASSDSTTGELFF
TRBJ2-7 | TRBD1 | TRBV20-1 | few | TGCAGTGCTAGCCTTAACAGGGGGCGGCTAGGCGAGCAGTACTTC | CSASLNRGRLGEQYF
TRBJ1-5 | - | TRBV12-3/TRBV12-4 | - | TGTGCCAGCAGCCCGCGACCGGCAGGGATAAATCAGCCCCAGCATTTT | CASSPRPAGINQPQHF
TRBJ2-2 | - | TRBV29-1 | - | TGCAGCGTTGAAGATAGGGGCCCAGCAGGGGCTGGCACCGGGGAGCTGTTTTTT | CSVEDRGPAGAGTGELFF
TRBJ1-1 | - | TRBV24-1 | few | TGTGCCACCAGTGCCCCGGACCTGCCGAACACTGAAGCTTTCTTT | CATSAPDLPNTEAFF
TRBJ2-1 | - | TRBV25-1 | - | TGTGCCAGCAGTGAATATCCTAGAAATGAGCAGTTCTTC | CASSEYPRNEQFF
TRBJ2-7 | TRBD2 | TRBV5-1 | few | TGCGCCAGCAGCTCACGAACTAGCGGAGCCTACGAGCAGTACTTC | CASSSRTSGAYEQYF
TRBJ1-2 | - | TRBV10-3 | - | TGTGCCATCAGTGAGAGCGACGGACGATTCTATGGCTACACCTTC | CAISESDGRFYGYTF
TRBJ2-1 | - | TRBV25-1 | - | TGTGCCAGCAGTGAGACGGGGCGGGGGCAGTTCTTC | CASSETGRGQFF
TRBJ1-1 | - | TRBV12-3/TRBV12-4 | - | TGTGCCAGCAGTTTTGCAGGTCCTGAAGCTTTCTTT | CASSFAGPEAFF
TRBJ2-7 | TRBD1 | TRBV5-1 | - | TGCGCCAGCAGCGCCGACAGGGAACCCGAGCAGTACTTC | CASSADREPEQYF
TRBJ1-1 | TRBD1 | TRBV5-1 | - | TGCGCCAGCAGCGGGGGACAGGGGAAAAGACTGAACACTGAAGCTTTCTTT | CASSGGQGKRLNTEAFF
TRBJ1-2 | - | TRBV12-3/TRBV12-4 | many | TGTGCCAGCAGTTTGTCAGCTAACTATGGCTACACCTTC | CASSLSANYGYTF
TRBJ2-7 | TRBD1 | TRBV7-9 | - | TGTGCCAGCAGCTCCTCAGGCGGGACAGGGTTTCACCAGCAGTACTTC | CASSSSGGTGFHQQYF
TRBJ2-5 | TRBD1 | TRBV15 | - | TGTGCCACCAGCGCTAAACAGGGGATCCAAGAGACCCAGTACTTC | CATSAKQGIQETQYF
TRBJ2-3 | - | TRBV5-6 | - | TGTGCCAGCAGCTTGGTTCCGATGGATACGCAGTATTTT | CASSLVPMDTQYF
TRBJ2-1 | TRBD2 | TRBV7-8 | few | TGTGCCAGCAGCGTAGACCTAGCGGGAGGGAGCAATGAGCAGTTCTTC | CASSVDLAGGSNEQFF
TRBJ1-3 | - | TRBV6-1 | few | TGTGCCAGCAGCATAGCAGGCTCTGGAAACACCATATATTTT | CASSIAGSGNTIYF
TRBJ1-2 | - | TRBV24-1 | - | TGTGCCACCAGTGATCGGAGTCCTAAGGGGTTATATGGCTACACCTTC | CATSDRSPKGLYGYTF
TRBJ1-3 | - | TRBV20-1 | few | TGCAGTGCTAGACGTACAGGCAGTGGAAACACCATATATTTT | CSARRTGSGNTIYF
TRBJ1-6 | - | TRBV7-8 | - | TGTGCCAGCAGCCACTTGGTGGGGGCCGACTATAATTCACCCCTCCACTTT | CASSHLVGADYNSPLHF
TRBJ1-1 | - | TRBV4-3 | few | TGCGCCAGCAGCCAAGTAACTCAGAACACTGAAGCTTTCTTT | CASSQVTQNTEAFF
TRBJ2-3 | TRBD2 | TRBV27 | - | TGTGCCAGCAGTCTGCTGGGACTAGCGGGGGATAGGGATACGCAGTATTTT | CASSLLGLAGDRDTQYF
TRBJ2-1 | TRBD2 | TRBV7-9 | - | TGTGCCAGCACCCTGGGGAGCGGGGGGGTCCTCTTCCAGTTCTTC | CASTLGSGGVLFQFF
TRBJ2-7 | - | TRBV24-1 | - | TGTGGCATGCGAGAAGAGCAGTACTTC | CGMREEQYF
TRBJ2-3 | TRBD1 | TRBV5-1 | - | TGCGCCAGCAGTTTGGTGGGGGGACAGGGAACGCAGTATTTT | CASSLVGGQGTQYF
TRBJ2-3 | - | TRBV20-1 | - | TGCAGTGCTAGCCCTCTCACCGGGGAGAGCGCAACAGATACGCAGTATTTT | CSASPLTGESATDTQYF
TRBJ2-4 | - | TRBV7-9 | - | TGTGCCAGCAGCCCTGGACAGCCCTCGGCCAAAAACATTCAGTACTTC | CASSPGQPSAKNIQYF
TRBJ2-4 | - | TRBV6-2/TRBV6-3 | many | TGTGCCAGCAAGTTTCAGGGAATTGACATTCAGTACTTC | CASKFQGIDIQYF
TRBJ2-1 | - | TRBV29-1 | few | TGCAGCGTTGCGCGGAATGAGCAGTTCTTC | CSVARNEQFF
TRBJ2-3 | - | TRBV5-1 | - | TGCGCCAGCAGCTTGGTCCCTAGGGTGTCAGATACGCAGTATTTT | CASSLVPRVSDTQYF